This T cell receptor (beta chain) was found in a study of blood T cell repertoires in COVID-19. Turning to the study itself: The origin of the acute and convalescent COVID-19 samples was the United States, Italy and Spain. T cells, B-cell-depleted T cells, or PBMCs supplied cDNA or gDNA.

Trimming removed 3 bases at V and 1 base at J, with 9 bases between. In germline, CDR1 is SGHTA, CDR2 FQGTGA. This CDR3 is 14 amino acids long. Comment on this clone: Different DNA sequences within this sample yield the same CDR3.

Profiling relied on immunoSEQ multiplex PCR, and the TCRdb table lists in-frame clones only, not all of them. Among about 200,000 clones listed, about three quarters were seen once. The chain links TRBV7-3 to TRBJ1-1, with D possibly being TRBD1 (5 bases). The sample consisted of peripheral blood. This TCR was sampled from a woman aged 70-85 years with acute or convalescent COVID-19. The CDR3 DNA reads TGTGCCAGCAGCTTGGCCGGGGGGAACACTGAAGCTTTCTTT. The encoded protein is CASSLAGGNTEAFF.